Below, 32 T cell receptor beta chains from the same sample are listed, as sequenced in a study of response to subunit inactivated influenza vaccine. Each CDR3 protein gets one entry after TCRdb re-called the RT-PCR reads with MiXCR. The table records 600,000 to 850,000 distinct CDR3 sequences, 14% of them present only once. The source was PBMCs from blood, collected around 14 days before vaccination. All receptors derive from a man in his fifties or sixties who received an inactivated influenza vaccine.

The chain joins TRBV10-2 to TRBJ2-2, with TRBD1 identical over 9 bases. Trimming removed 6 bases from V and 2 bases from J; junction bases left unmatched: 7. The CDR3 has 16 residues. Germline V gene lookup returns CDR1 WSHSY and CDR2 SAAADI. The CDR3 protein is CASSPTGGSNTGELFF. CDR3 coding DNA: TGCGCCAGCAGCCCAACAGGGGGCTCAAACACCGGGGAGCTGTTTTTT.

This clonotype was observed many times. V is TRBV5-1 and J is TRBJ1-4; D unclear. The CDR3 has 14 amino acids. Trimming took 0 bases from V and 4 from J, leaving 7 bases between them. Germline CDR1 and CDR2: SGHRS and YFSETQ. CDR3 coding DNA: TGCGCCAGCAGCTTGGGCAGACTTAATGAAAAACTGTTTTTT. Protein: CASSLGRLNEKLFF.

The genes are TRBV5-1 and TRBJ2-6, with D perhaps matching TRBD1 or TRBD2 (5 bases each). The CDR3 has 14 amino acids. V lost 2 bases, J lost 4 bases, and 7 bases lay in between. Germline V gives CDR1 SGHRS, CDR2 YFSETQ. CDR3 in amino acids: CASSFRDGANVLTF. The DNA of the CDR3 is TGCGCCAGCAGCTTCCGGGACGGGGCCAACGTCCTGACTTTC.

This clonotype was picked up a small number of times. The V call is TRBV5-1, the J call TRBJ2-3; TRBD2 agrees at 7 bases. Germline CDR1 reads SGHRS; CDR2 reads YFSETQ. V lost 4 bases, J lost 2 bases, and 10 bases stayed unmatched. The CDR3 extends over 16 amino acids. The CDR3 bases are TGCGCCAGCAGCCGAGACGGCGGGGGAGCCACAGATACGCAGTATTTT. It encodes CASSRDGGGATDTQYF.

This chain joins TRBV20-1 and TRBJ2-3; 12 positions match TRBD2. This CDR3 contains 13 residues. V was pared by 1 base and J by 13 bases, with 6 bases of the junction left unmatched. Germline V gene data show CDR1 as DFQATT and CDR2 as SNEGSKA (reference sequence). In nucleotides, the CDR3 is TGCAGTGCTAGAGTAATGACTAGCGGGAGCGAGTATTTT. Translating it yields CSARVMTSGSEYF.

This clonotype was recorded a few times. This chain uses TRBV20-1 with TRBJ2-2, with D perhaps matching TRBD1 (5 bases). Trimming stripped 6 bases from V and 2 bases from J, with 19 bases between. The CDR3 is 16 amino acids. Germline values: CDR1 DFQATT, CDR2 SNEGSKA (reference sequence). Here the CDR3 DNA reads TGCAGTGCCACGAAAGTCAGACAGAGAAACACCGGGGAGCTGTTTTTT. Protein sequence: CSATKVRQRNTGELFF.

This clonotype came up a few times. The chain is built from TRBV4-3 and TRBJ2-5; D is undetermined. With 2 bases removed from V and 5 bases from J, the gap between germline ends came to 21 bases. The CDR3 extends over 17 amino acids. CDR1 LGHNA and CDR2 YSLEER come from the germline V gene. This chain's CDR3 is CASSQFSYSSETETQYF. The CDR3 nucleotides read TGCGCCAGCAGCCAATTCTCCTATTCTTCGGAGACGGAGACCCAGTACTTC.

This clonotype occurred a few times. The chain employs TRBV5-8 and TRBJ1-4; D ambiguous. Germline CDR1 SGHTS, CDR2 YDEGEE. The CDR3 sequence is 15 residues long. V lost 4 bases and J lost 1, with 11 bases in between. CDR3 residues: CASSGSARTNEKLFF. The CDR3 coding sequence is TGTGCCAGCAGCGGGTCGGCCAGAACTAATGAAAAACTGTTTTTT.

The chain recombines TRBV24-1 with TRBJ2-1; 7 nucleotides align to TRBD2. In germline, CDR1 is KGHDR, CDR2 SFDVKD. V shed 6 bases, J shed 8 bases, and the junction held 6 bases outside the gene matches. The CDR3 consists of 13 residues. CDR3 in DNA: TGTGCCACCAGTATCACCCGGGGGGATGAGCAGTTCTTC. Translation gives CATSITRGDEQFF.

This clonotype was observed at least ten times. J is TRBJ2-1 and V is TRBV3-1, with D perhaps matching TRBD1 (5 bases). Germline loops: CDR1 LGHDT, CDR2 YNNKEL (reference sequence). Trimming took off 1 base at V and 10 bases at J, with 11 bases between the two ends. CDR3 size: 13 residues. The CDR3 region is CASSQAAQGEQFF. CDR3 DNA: TGTGCCAGCAGCCAAGCCGCCCAGGGAGAGCAGTTCTTC.

The table lists this clonotype with many counts. The gene calls are TRBV20-1 and TRBJ2-1; 8 bases match TRBD2. Trimming at V came to 1 base and at J to 8 bases, leaving 13 bases not matched to a gene. The CDR3 sequence is 16 residues long. From germline, CDR1 is DFQATT and CDR2 SNEGSKA (reference sequence). CDR3 region: CSARGTPGSGIHEQFF. CDR3 in DNA: TGCAGTGCTAGAGGTACCCCGGGTAGCGGGATCCATGAGCAGTTCTTC.

This clonotype was counted ten times or more. The chain links TRBV3-1 to TRBJ2-7, with 7 bases fitting TRBD1. The CDR3 is 13 amino acids. Germline V gives CDR1 LGHDT, CDR2 YNNKEL (reference sequence). Germline trimming cut 1 base from V and 9 bases from J; bases unmatched to any gene: 6. The CDR3 nucleotides read TGTGCCAGCAGCCAAGGAGGAACAGGGGCGCAGTACTTC. Its translation is CASSQGGTGAQYF.

The rearrangement joins TRBV5-1 to TRBJ2-7; D not certain. The CDR3 length is 14 residues. Germline loops: CDR1 SGHRS, CDR2 YFSETQ. Between the trimmed V and J ends, which lost 1 base and 2 bases, there was a span of 10 bases. The CDR3 sequence: CASSLKVATYEQYF. CDR3 DNA sequence: TGCGCCAGCAGCTTGAAGGTGGCTACCTACGAGCAGTACTTC.

At least ten counts were recorded for this clonotype. The V call is TRBV7-3, the J call TRBJ2-1, with D uncertain. Germline V gene sequence: CDR1 SGHTA, CDR2 FQGTGA. The CDR3 consists of 13 residues. Trimming pared 0 bases from V and 6 bases from J, leaving 6 bases between. The DNA of the CDR3 is TGTGCCAGCAGCTTAACGAGGAGCAATGAGCAGTTCTTC. This gives the protein CASSLTRSNEQFF.

Relative to its sample, this clonotype is medium-sized. V and J are TRBV12-3 or TRBV12-4 and TRBJ1-3; D is unclear. The CDR3 is 13 residues long. V was pared by 6 bases and J by 4 bases, with 10 bases between. CDR3 nucleotide sequence: TGTGCCAGCAGACGTTCATCGGGAAACACCATATATTTT. The encoded protein is CASRRSSGNTIYF.

This clonotype was seen more than once but under ten times. V is TRBV5-6 and J is TRBJ2-5; TRBD2 matches at 8 bases. Germline V gene sequence: CDR1 SGHDT, CDR2 YYEEEE. J was trimmed by 4 bases and V by 1 base; bases with no gene match: 3. This CDR3 contains 14 residues. CDR3 nucleotides: TGTGCCAGCAGCTTGCAGGCGGGAGGAGAGACCCAGTACTTC. It yields the protein CASSLQAGGETQYF.

This clonotype was seen more than once but under ten times. J is TRBJ2-1 and V is TRBV27; D remains ambiguous. The ends were cut back, 6 bases at V and 2 bases at J, with 11 bases in the middle. Germline V gene data show CDR1 as MNHEY and CDR2 as SMNVEV (reference sequence). The CDR3 spans 14 residues. The CDR3: CASRKLSAYNEQFF. The CDR3 DNA follows: TGTGCCAGCAGAAAGCTGAGCGCCTACAATGAGCAGTTCTTC.

This clonotype was seen a few times. The chain links TRBV7-8 to TRBJ2-7; a possible D gene is TRBD2 (6 bases). This CDR3 has 13 amino acids. Germline V gene lookup returns CDR1 SGHVS and CDR2 FQNEAQ. V lost 4 bases to trimming and J lost 6 bases, with 13 bases between them. The CDR3 sequence is CASSSIRGGEQYF. CDR3 bases: TGTGCCAGCAGCTCAATAAGGGGAGGCGAGCAGTACTTC.

This clonotype occurred a few times. This sequence joins TRBV5-1 and TRBJ1-3; D is undetermined. CDR1 SGHRS and CDR2 YFSETQ come from the germline V gene. V dropped 7 bases and J dropped 0 bases, with 11 bases sitting between them. The CDR3 is made up of 14 amino acids. The CDR3 region is CASADGSSGNTIYF. In nucleotides, the CDR3 is TGCGCCAGCGCCGACGGCAGCTCTGGAAACACCATATATTTT.

The genes are TRBV7-7 and TRBJ2-2, with TRBD1 matching over 8 bases. The V gene end was trimmed by 3 bases and the J gene end by 3 bases; junction bases not matched to a gene: 9. Germline values: CDR1 SSHAT, CDR2 FNYEAQ (reference sequence). The CDR3 is made up of 17 amino acids. CDR3: CASSFQKDRAYTGELFF. CDR3 sequence (DNA): TGTGCCAGCAGCTTCCAGAAGGACAGGGCGTACACCGGGGAGCTGTTTTTT.

This clonotype was counted at least ten times. J is TRBJ1-1 and V is TRBV3-1; D unclear. With 1 base removed from V and 1 base from J, the gap between germline ends came to 4 bases. The CDR3 covers 13 residues. Germline loops: CDR1 LGHDT, CDR2 YNNKEL (reference sequence). The CDR3 DNA is TGTGCCAGCAGCCAAGTTGGGAACACTGAAGCTTTCTTT. Residues: CASSQVGNTEAFF.

V usage is TRBV20-1 and J usage is TRBJ2-3; 9 nucleotides match TRBD2. The germline V gene has CDR1 DFQATT and CDR2 SNEGSKA (reference sequence). The V and J ends lost 5 bases and 3 bases, in that order; junction bases with no gene match: 6. The CDR3 is 14 amino acids. CDR3 bases: TGCAGTGCTTTTCTAGCGGGGACTACAGATACGCAGTATTTT. Amino acids: CSAFLAGTTDTQYF.

The chain couples TRBV27 to TRBJ2-6; D is unclear. The length of the CDR3 is 14 residues. V was shortened by 7 bases and J by 2 bases, with 9 bases between the two germline ends. CDR1 and CDR2 (germline): MNHEY, SMNVEV (reference sequence). CDR3 coding DNA: TGTGCCAGCACCTGGGCCCCTGGGGCCAACGTCCTGACTTTC. This gives the protein CASTWAPGANVLTF.

This clonotype showed up just a few times. The V gene is TRBV5-5, the J gene TRBJ1-1, with a possible D match to TRBD1 (6 bases). Trimming removed 0 bases at V and 3 bases at J, with 12 bases between. This CDR3 contains 15 residues. CDR1 is SGHKS and CDR2 is YYEKEE in the germline V gene (reference sequence). This CDR3 reads CASSLAKGVYTEAFF. CDR3 sequence (DNA): TGTGCCAGCAGCTTGGCCAAGGGGGTTTACACTGAAGCTTTCTTT.

This clonotype was counted at least ten times. The chain carries TRBV20-1 and TRBJ2-1, with D unclear. The V gene's germline CDR1 is DFQATT and CDR2 SNEGSKA (reference sequence). The V end lost 6 bases, the J end lost 1 base, and 13 bases lay between the germline ends. The length of the CDR3 is 14 residues. CDR3 nucleotide sequence: TGCAGTGCCGTGGTGGGTTCTTCCTACAATGAGCAGTTCTTC. Protein product: CSAVVGSSYNEQFF.

The chain employs TRBV29-1 and TRBJ2-2; tentative D call: TRBD1 (5 bases). Trimming took 3 bases from V and 6 from J, leaving 14 bases between them. The germline CDR1 and CDR2 sequences are SQVTM and ANQGSEA. This CDR3 comprises 14 residues. CDR3 nucleotides: TGCAGCGTTGAGGCCAGGGAATCCCCCGGGGAGCTGTTTTTT. Residues: CSVEARESPGELFF.

The chain is built from TRBV6-2 or TRBV6-3 and TRBJ2-1; no definite D call. Trimming stripped 4 bases from V and 0 bases from J, with 10 bases between. From germline, CDR1 is MNHEY and CDR2 SVGEGT. There are 15 residues in the CDR3. The CDR3 bases are TGTGCCAGCAGTTTCAGGTCGAGCTCCTACAATGAGCAGTTCTTC. Its protein is CASSFRSSSYNEQFF.

This clonotype was detected a few times. V is TRBV20-1 and J is TRBJ2-1; 9 bases map to TRBD2. The germline V gene has CDR1 DFQATT and CDR2 SNEGSKA (reference sequence). Trimming at V came to 3 bases and at J to 8 bases, leaving 11 bases not matched to a gene. CDR3 length equals 15 residues. This CDR3 is CSASFSASGNDEQFF. CDR3 bases: TGCAGTGCTAGTTTTAGCGCTAGCGGGAATGATGAGCAGTTCTTC.

In its sample, this clonotype was seen many times. The chain carries TRBV11-2 and TRBJ1-1; no reliable D call. This CDR3 comprises 15 residues. Trimming removed 5 bases from V and 1 base from J, with 14 bases in between. Germline CDR1 is SGHAT and CDR2 is FQNNGV. The CDR3 DNA sequence: TGTGCCAGCAGCCATACTTTGAGAGCGAACACTGAAGCTTTCTTT. Translating it yields CASSHTLRANTEAFF.

This clonotype has just a few counts. This chain links TRBV20-1 with TRBJ2-7; 7 positions agree with TRBD1. There are 14 residues in the CDR3. CDR1 is DFQATT and CDR2 is SNEGSKA in the germline V gene (reference sequence). The V gene end was trimmed by 4 bases and the J gene end by 3 bases; junction bases not matched to a gene: 9. The chain's CDR3 is CSAKSVRGNYEQYF. CDR3 nucleotides: TGCAGTGCTAAATCCGTCAGGGGGAACTACGAGCAGTACTTC.

This chain's CDR3 is CASSLGGTLSDTQYF. The CDR3 DNA reads TGTGCCAGCAGCTTAGGGGGGACCCTTTCAGATACGCAGTATTTT. The chain joins TRBV7-2 to TRBJ2-3; either TRBD1 or TRBD2 may fit D (5 bases each). This CDR3 is 15 amino acids long. The germline V and J ends were trimmed by 1 base and 4 bases, with 12 bases remaining between them. Germline CDR1 and CDR2: SGHTA and FQGNSA. The full variable domain, in which reference TRBV7-2 and TRBJ2-3 provide the parts outside the CDR3, is GAGVSQSPSNKVTEKGKDVELRCDPISGHTALYWYRQSLGQGLEFLIYFQGNSAPDKSGLPSDRFSAERTGGSVSTLTIQRTQQEDSAVYLCASSLGGTLSDTQYFGPGTRLTVL.

The chain uses TRBV11-2 and TRBJ2-2, with a tentative D call TRBD2 (6 bases). V shed 2 bases and J shed 5 bases, with 15 bases lying between them. CDR3 length: 16 amino acids. Germline values: CDR1 SGHAT, CDR2 FQNNGV. Here the CDR3 DNA reads TGTGCCAGCAGCTTAATCCGGGGGAATCGGACCGGGGAGCTGTTTTTT. This gives the protein CASSLIRGNRTGELFF.